This T cell receptor (beta chain) was sequenced during a study of T cell responses to AZD1222 COVID-19 vaccine. Study-wide findings and caveats: Two AZD1222 doses significantly raised spike-specific TCR breadth and depth over controls. Repertoires were collected only later (after the peak T cell response had occurred).

The length of the CDR3 is 12 residues. Germline V CDR1 and CDR2: MDHEN, SYDVKM. V was pared by 3 bases and J by 1 base, with 3 bases between. Generated by immunoSEQ multiplex PCR, the TCRdb table keeps only in-frame clones and is missing some. The sample has 98,000 or so clones; roughly nine tenths are singletons. Concerning this clone: The antigen is unknown.

This chain uses TRBV28 with TRBJ1-2; D uncertain. The TCR sequence derives from an adult who received the MenACWY meningococcal vaccine as a control. This specimen consisted of peripheral blood, obtained 28 days after the second dose of the MenACWY control vaccine. The CDR3 sequence: CASSFDNYGYTF. CDR3 coding DNA: TGTGCCAGCAGTTTTGATAACTATGGCTACACCTTC.